This is a list of T cell receptor beta chains from one sample in a study of T cell repertoires in cytomegalovirus infection. TCRdb passed the reads through MiXCR, listing each CDR3 protein once. This sample has 150,000 to 200,000 distinct CDR3 sequences, with around an eighth found just once. The sample taken for sequencing was PBMCs. The origin of the receptors is a human donor in good health (CMV status not recorded). Some clones in this sample may be carry-over from other donors' samples. The CDR3 runs from the conserved cysteine through the conserved F or W. The order of the fields is D gene, V gene, clone size, J gene, CDR3 DNA, CDR3 protein. The D gene is left open where the match is weak. Some rows mark clone size as missing; the rest say once, few, many or name a class of expanded clone.

.	TRBV14	.	TRBJ1-2	TGTGCCAGCAGCCCCGGGGGATTTGGCTACACCTTC	CASSPGGFGYTF
.	TRBV20-1	.	TRBJ2-7	TGCAGTGCTAGGGCATCGAGCTCCTACGAGCAGTACTTC	CSARASSSYEQYF
TRBD1	TRBV29-1	.	TRBJ1-1	TGCAGCGTCTTTTCGGACAGGGGGATGAACACTGAAGCTTTCTTT	CSVFSDRGMNTEAFF
TRBD1	TRBV5-1	.	TRBJ2-7	TGCGCCAGCAGCTTGCCGGGACAGGGGATTTCGAACGAGCAGTACTTC	CASSLPGQGISNEQYF
TRBD1	TRBV7-2	many	TRBJ1-5	TGTGCCAGCAGCCGGACAGGGTATAGCAATCAGCCCCAGCATTTT	CASSRTGYSNQPQHF
.	TRBV24-1	few	TRBJ1-5	TGTGCCACCAGTGAATCTTCGGGACCCAATCAGCCCCAGCATTTT	CATSESSGPNQPQHF
.	TRBV29-1	few	TRBJ1-4	TGCAGCGTTCTACAGGCAACTAATGAAAAACTGTTTTTT	CSVLQATNEKLFF
.	TRBV19	few	TRBJ2-2	TGTGCCAGTAAAGCAGGCGCGAACACCGGGGAGCTGTTTTTT	CASKAGANTGELFF
.	TRBV11-1	few	TRBJ2-1	TGTGCCAGCAGCTTACGGCCTAGCCTGCCCGAGCAGTTCTTC	CASSLRPSLPEQFF
TRBD2	TRBV7-2	many	TRBJ2-1	TGTGCCAGCAGGCTCAGCGGGAGGGGCTCCTACAATGAGCAGTTCTTC	CASRLSGRGSYNEQFF
.	TRBV6-2/TRBV6-3	.	TRBJ2-7	TGTGCCAGCAGTTACTTCTTACAGACGTCCTACGAGCAGTACTTC	CASSYFLQTSYEQYF
TRBD2	TRBV20-1	.	TRBJ2-7	TGCAGTGCTAGAGATCTAGCTAGCGGGACCTACGAGCAGTACTTC	CSARDLASGTYEQYF
.	TRBV10-3	.	TRBJ1-3	TGTGCCATCAGTGAGTCAGGGTTGGGAGCATACACCATATATTTT	CAISESGLGAYTIYF
.	TRBV7-2	many	TRBJ2-6	TGTGCCAGCAGCTACCCCTGGGCCAGGGATCCTGGGGCCAACGTCCTGACTTTC	CASSYPWARDPGANVLTF
TRBD2	TRBV19	.	TRBJ2-2	TGTGCCAGTAGTATCCCGCTAGCGGGTCACACCGGGGAGCTGTTTTTT	CASSIPLAGHTGELFF
.	TRBV12-3/TRBV12-4	many	TRBJ2-6	TGTGCCAGCAGTTACAGGGCATCCGGGGCCAACGTCCTGACTTTC	CASSYRASGANVLTF
.	TRBV12-3/TRBV12-4	.	TRBJ1-2	TGTGCCAGCAGTTTACAGGGGCATGGCTACACCTTC	CASSLQGHGYTF
TRBD1	TRBV6-2/TRBV6-3	many	TRBJ1-5	TGTGCCAGCAGGACAGGGGCCATCAATCAGCCCCAGCATTTT	CASRTGAINQPQHF
.	TRBV5-1	many	TRBJ1-1	TGCGCCAGCAGCTTGGAGGCCTGGGGGACTGAAGCTTTCTTT	CASSLEAWGTEAFF
TRBD1	TRBV7-2	many	TRBJ2-2	TGTGCCAGCAGCGTTACAGGGGCGAACACCGGGGAGCTGTTTTTT	CASSVTGANTGELFF
.	TRBV5-5	few	TRBJ1-5	TGTGCCAGCAGCTTGGGGCAGGGGTACTTGGTATCCCAGCATTTT	CASSLGQGYLVSQHF
.	TRBV5-1	few	TRBJ1-6	TGCGCCAGCAGCTCGGGACGGACCTATAATTCACCCCTCCACTTT	CASSSGRTYNSPLHF
TRBD2	TRBV12-3/TRBV12-4	.	TRBJ2-7	TGTGCCAGCAGCCTCGAGCTAGCGGGGCCGTCTTGGGAGCAGTACTTC	CASSLELAGPSWEQYF
.	TRBV14	few	TRBJ2-1	TGTGCCAGCAGCCAAGGAGTAGGCTTAGGGAGTGAGCAGTTCTTC	CASSQGVGLGSEQFF
.	TRBV14	.	TRBJ2-2	TGTGCCAGCAGCCATGTGGCCCACTATAGGAAGGGGACCGGGGAGCTGTTTTTT	CASSHVAHYRKGTGELFF
.	TRBV4-1	many	TRBJ2-3	TGCGCCAGCAGCCTTGGATACGGCACAGATACGCAGTATTTT	CASSLGYGTDTQYF
.	TRBV7-8	many	TRBJ2-7	TGTGCCAGCAGCTTATTGGACGGGTACGAGCAGTACTTC	CASSLLDGYEQYF
.	TRBV6-1	.	TRBJ2-2	TGTGCCAGCAGTGAATTGGACGGACCACAGGAGCTGTTTTTT	CASSELDGPQELFF
TRBD1	TRBV6-1	.	TRBJ2-7	TGTGCCAGCAGCGCCGGGACAGGGTGGACTAACGAGCAGTACTTC	CASSAGTGWTNEQYF
.	TRBV7-6	many	TRBJ1-6	TGTGCCAGCAGTTCTGGACGGAATTCACCCCTCCACTTT	CASSSGRNSPLHF
TRBD1	TRBV19	.	TRBJ1-5	TGTGCCAGTAGTTCCGGACAGGGGTCATACAATCAGCCCCAGCATTTT	CASSSGQGSYNQPQHF
.	TRBV29-1	.	TRBJ2-4	TGCAGCGTTGAGGCAGACGGGGCCAAAAACATTCAGTACTTC	CSVEADGAKNIQYF
.	TRBV7-9	.	TRBJ2-7	TGTGCCAGCAGCTCCTACGGGGGCGAGCAGTACTTC	CASSSYGGEQYF
.	TRBV7-2	many	TRBJ2-1	TGTGCCAGCAGCTTAGTAGGGCAGGTTCCCAATGAGCAGTTCTTC	CASSLVGQVPNEQFF
.	TRBV7-3	few	TRBJ2-1	TGTGCCAGCAGCTTAACGGACTACAATGAGCAGTTCTTC	CASSLTDYNEQFF
.	TRBV29-1	.	TRBJ1-2	TGCAGCGTTGATACAGGGTCCCTCTATGGCTACACCTTC	CSVDTGSLYGYTF
.	TRBV4-1	.	TRBJ1-2	TGCGCCAGCAGCACCAGGACAGTGAAAAAAGAGGGCTACACCTTC	CASSTRTVKKEGYTF
.	TRBV6-6	few	TRBJ1-4	TGTGCCAGCAGCACGACTTGGGCCAATGAAAAACTGTTTTTT	CASSTTWANEKLFF
TRBD2	TRBV28	many	TRBJ2-7	TGTGCCACCAACTCGGGACTAGCGGGACCCTACGAGCAGTACTTC	CATNSGLAGPYEQYF
TRBD2	TRBV4-3	many	TRBJ2-1	TGCGCCAGCAGCCCCACGGGGACTAGCGGGAGGGCCGATGAGCAGTTCTTC	CASSPTGTSGRADEQFF
.	TRBV29-1	.	TRBJ2-6	TGCAGCGTTGATGTGACTGGGGCCAACGTCCTGACTTTC	CSVDVTGANVLTF
TRBD1	TRBV20-1	.	TRBJ2-7	TGCAGTGCTAAGAGACAGGGAAGGATGACCTACGAGCAGTACTTC	CSAKRQGRMTYEQYF
.	TRBV29-1	.	TRBJ1-5	TGCAGCGTTGGCGGGGTTGGCAATCAGCCCCAGCATTTT	CSVGGVGNQPQHF
TRBD1	TRBV7-2	many	TRBJ1-1	TGTGCCAGCAGCCTCGGACAGGGTTGGGGAAGGACTGAAGCTTTCTTT	CASSLGQGWGRTEAFF